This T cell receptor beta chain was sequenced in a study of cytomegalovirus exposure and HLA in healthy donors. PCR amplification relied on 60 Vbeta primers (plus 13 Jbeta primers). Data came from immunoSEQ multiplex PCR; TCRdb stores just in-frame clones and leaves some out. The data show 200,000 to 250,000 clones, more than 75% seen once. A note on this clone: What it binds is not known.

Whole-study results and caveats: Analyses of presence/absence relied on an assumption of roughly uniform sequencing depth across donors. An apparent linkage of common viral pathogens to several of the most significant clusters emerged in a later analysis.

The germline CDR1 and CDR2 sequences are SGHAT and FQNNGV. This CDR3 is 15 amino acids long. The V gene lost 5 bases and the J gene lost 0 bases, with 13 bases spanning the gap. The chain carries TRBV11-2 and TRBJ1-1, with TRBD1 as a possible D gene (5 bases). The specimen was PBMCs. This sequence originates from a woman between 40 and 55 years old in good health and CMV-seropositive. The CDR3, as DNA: TGTGCCAGCAGCCAAGTAGCAGGGCTGAACACTGAAGCTTTCTTT. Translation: CASSQVAGLNTEAFF.